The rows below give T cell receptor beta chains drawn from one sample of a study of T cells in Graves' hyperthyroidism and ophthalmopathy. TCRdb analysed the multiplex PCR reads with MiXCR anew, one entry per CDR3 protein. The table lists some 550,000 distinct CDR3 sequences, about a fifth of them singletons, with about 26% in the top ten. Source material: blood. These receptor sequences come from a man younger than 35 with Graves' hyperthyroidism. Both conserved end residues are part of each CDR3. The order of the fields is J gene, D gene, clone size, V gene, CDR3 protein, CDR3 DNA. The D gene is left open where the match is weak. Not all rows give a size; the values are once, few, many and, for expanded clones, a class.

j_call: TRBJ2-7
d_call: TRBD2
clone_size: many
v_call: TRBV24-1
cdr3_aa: CATSDGLAGYPYEQYF
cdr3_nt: TGTGCCACCAGTGATGGACTAGCGGGGTATCCCTACGAGCAGTACTTC

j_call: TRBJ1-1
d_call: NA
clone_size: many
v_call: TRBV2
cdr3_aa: CASSVVSGPIGFF
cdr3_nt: TGTGCCAGCAGTGTCGTAAGCGGTCCCATAGGTTTCTTT

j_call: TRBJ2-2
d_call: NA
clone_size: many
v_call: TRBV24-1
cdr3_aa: CATRKGANTGELFF
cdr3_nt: TGTGCCACCAGAAAGGGTGCGAACACCGGGGAGCTGTTTTTT

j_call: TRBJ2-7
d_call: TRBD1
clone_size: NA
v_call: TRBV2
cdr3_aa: CASREGQGSYEQYF
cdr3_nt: TGTGCCAGCAGGGAAGGACAGGGGTCCTACGAGCAGTACTTC

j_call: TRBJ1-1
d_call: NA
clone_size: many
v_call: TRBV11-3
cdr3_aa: CASSLVGSEAFF
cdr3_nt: TGTGCCAGCAGCTTAGTGGGGTCTGAAGCTTTCTTT

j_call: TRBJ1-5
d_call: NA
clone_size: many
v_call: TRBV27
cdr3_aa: CASSFSGLDNQPQHF
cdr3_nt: TGTGCCAGCAGTTTCTCCGGGTTGGACAATCAGCCCCAGCATTTT

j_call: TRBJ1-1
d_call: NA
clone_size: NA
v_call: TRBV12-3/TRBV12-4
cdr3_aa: CASRSSGGQAFF
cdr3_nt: TGTGCCAGCAGATCCTCTGGGGGCCAAGCTTTCTTT

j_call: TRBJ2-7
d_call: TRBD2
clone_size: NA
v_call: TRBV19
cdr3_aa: CASLGTSGGAYEQYF
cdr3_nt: TGTGCCAGCCTCGGGACTAGCGGGGGCGCTTACGAGCAGTACTTC

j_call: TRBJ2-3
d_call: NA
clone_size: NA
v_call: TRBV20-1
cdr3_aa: CSASDLTDTKYF
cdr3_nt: TGCAGTGCTAGCGATCTCACAGATACGAAGTATTTT

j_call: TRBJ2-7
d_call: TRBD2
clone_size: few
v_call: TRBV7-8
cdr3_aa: CASSLMAGGPYEQYF
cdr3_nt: TGTGCCAGCAGCTTAATGGCGGGGGGACCCTACGAGCAGTACTTC

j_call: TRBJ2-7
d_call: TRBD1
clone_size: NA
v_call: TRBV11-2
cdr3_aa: CASSGRDRGLAVFYEQYF
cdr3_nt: TGTGCCAGCAGCGGCCGGGACAGGGGTCTGGCGGTTTTCTACGAGCAGTACTTC

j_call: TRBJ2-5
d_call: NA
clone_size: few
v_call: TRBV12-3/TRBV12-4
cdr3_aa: CASTSVSETQYF
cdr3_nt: TGTGCCAGCACTAGCGTATCAGAGACCCAGTACTTC

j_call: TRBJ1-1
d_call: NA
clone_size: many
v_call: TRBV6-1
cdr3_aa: CASSEVRGLNTEAFF
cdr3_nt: TGTGCCAGCAGTGAAGTTCGGGGGTTGAACACTGAAGCTTTCTTT

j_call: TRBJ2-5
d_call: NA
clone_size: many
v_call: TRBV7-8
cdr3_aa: CASSNPRGATQYF
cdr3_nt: TGTGCCAGCAGCAACCCCAGGGGCGCGACCCAGTACTTC

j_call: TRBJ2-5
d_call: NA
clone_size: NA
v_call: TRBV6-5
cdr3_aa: CASSYAGHRSETQYF
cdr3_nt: TGTGCCAGCAGTTACGCGGGGCATCGCAGCGAGACCCAGTACTTC